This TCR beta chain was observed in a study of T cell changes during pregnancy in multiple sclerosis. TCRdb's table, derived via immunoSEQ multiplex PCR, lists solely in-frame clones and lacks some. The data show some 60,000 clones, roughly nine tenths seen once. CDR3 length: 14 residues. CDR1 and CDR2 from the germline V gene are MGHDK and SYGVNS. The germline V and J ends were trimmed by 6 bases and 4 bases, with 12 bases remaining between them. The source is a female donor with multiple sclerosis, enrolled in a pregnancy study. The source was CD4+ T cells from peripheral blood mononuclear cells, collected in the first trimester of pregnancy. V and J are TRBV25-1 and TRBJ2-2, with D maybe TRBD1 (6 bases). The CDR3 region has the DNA TGTGCCAGCAGCCGGCAGGGGAGCACCGGGGAGCTGTTTTTT. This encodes CASSRQGSTGELFF.